Below, 14 T cell receptor beta chains from the same sample are listed, as sequenced in a study of T-cell reconstitution after alpha-beta-depleted transplantation in children. A library of TCRbeta sequences, prepared with unique molecular identifiers, was generated. TCRdb reprocessed the PCR reads with MiXCR, giving one entry per CDR3 protein. The sample yields some 500,000 distinct CDR3 sequences, approximately 30% seen once. The sequencing here drew on PBMCs from the stem cell graft donor, taken from the stem cell graft. The receptors were sampled from a human donor who donated a stem cell graft to a child with aplastic anemia.

The chain couples TRBV6-5 to TRBJ2-1; TRBD1 matches at 9 bases. The CDR3 sequence is 18 residues long. Per the germline V gene, CDR1 is MNHEY and CDR2 is SVGAGI. V gave up 4 bases and J gave up 4 bases; unmatched junction bases: 14. The CDR3 here is CASSLQGAGMDPYNEQFF. CDR3 DNA: TGTGCCAGCAGTTTACAGGGGGCCGGGATGGACCCTTACAATGAGCAGTTCTTC.

This clonotype was seen more than once but under ten times. The rearrangement uses TRBV30 and TRBJ2-1; perhaps D is TRBD1 or TRBD2 (5 bases each). The CDR3 spans 14 residues. Germline CDR1 and CDR2: GTSNPN and SVGIG (reference sequence). V was trimmed by 2 bases and J by 2 bases, leaving 10 bases between them. The DNA for the CDR3 is TGTGCCTGGAGTACGGGACCTCCCTACAATGAGCAGTTCTTC. Translating it yields CAWSTGPPYNEQFF.

This clonotype occurred a few times. The chain combines TRBV5-6 with TRBJ2-1, with 8 nucleotides matching TRBD1. V was pared by 2 bases and J by 6 bases, with 19 bases of the junction left unmatched. Looked up from germline, CDR1 is SGHDT and CDR2 is YYEEEE. The CDR3 covers 19 residues. The CDR3 spells CASSFRSYRTGRWGNEQFF. The CDR3 region has the DNA TGTGCCAGCAGCTTCAGATCCTATCGGACAGGGAGGTGGGGCAATGAGCAGTTCTTC.

The rearrangement links TRBV5-5 to TRBJ2-2; D could derive from TRBD1 or TRBD2 (5 bases each). Per the germline V gene, CDR1 is SGHKS and CDR2 is YYEKEE (reference sequence). Trimming shortened V by 4 bases and J by 5 bases, and 18 bases separated the two germline ends. The CDR3 runs 16 residues. CDR3 protein: CASSPGPTEWTGELFF. CDR3 in DNA: TGTGCCAGCAGCCCGGGACCTACTGAGTGGACCGGGGAGCTGTTTTTT.

This chain links TRBV7-9 with TRBJ2-1, with 9 nucleotides matching TRBD2. Germline assignment: CDR1 SEHNR and CDR2 FQNEAQ (reference sequence). CDR3 length: 14 amino acids. V shed 3 bases, J shed 7 bases, and the junction held 4 bases outside the gene matches. This chain's CDR3 is CASSFSGSSNEQFF. The CDR3, as DNA: TGTGCCAGCAGCTTTAGCGGGAGTTCTAATGAGCAGTTCTTC.

V gene TRBV7-9 combines with J gene TRBJ1-5, with D unresolved. Per germline, CDR1 SEHNR and CDR2 FQNEAQ (reference sequence). This CDR3 is built from 12 residues. Trimming pared 4 bases from V and 6 bases from J, leaving 7 bases between. The DNA for the CDR3 is TGTGCCAGCAGCTCAACGGGTCAGCCCCAGCATTTT. This gives the protein CASSSTGQPQHF.

V usage is TRBV7-8 and J usage is TRBJ2-3, with 11 bases that match TRBD2. The CDR3 extends over 14 amino acids. Trimming removed 7 bases from V and 6 bases from J; junction bases left unmatched: 6. The germline V gene has CDR1 SGHVS and CDR2 FQNEAQ. This chain's CDR3 is CASTRLAGKDTQYF. CDR3 DNA sequence: TGTGCCAGCACCAGACTAGCGGGAAAGGATACGCAGTATTTT.

The chain uses TRBV15 and TRBJ2-3; no clear D gene. From germline, CDR1 is LNHNV and CDR2 YYDKDF (reference sequence). Trimming took off 0 bases at V and 3 bases at J, with 13 bases between the two ends. The CDR3 consists of 16 residues. The CDR3 is CATSRDLEGFTDTQYF. The CDR3 DNA reads as TGTGCCACCAGCAGAGATCTAGAAGGGTTTACAGATACGCAGTATTTT.

This clonotype came up a few times. The gene calls are TRBV12-3 or TRBV12-4 and TRBJ1-2; D is uncertain. This CDR3 region has 11 residues. The ends were cut back, 6 bases at V and 8 bases at J, with 10 bases in the middle. The CDR3 bases are TGTGCCAGCAGAGAAGTTGGAGGCTACACCTTC. Translating gives CASREVGGYTF.

The chain recombines TRBV18 with TRBJ1-5, with TRBD1 as a possible D gene (5 bases). This CDR3 comprises 15 residues. Germline lookup yields CDR1 KGHSH and CDR2 LQKENI. The ends were cut back, 5 bases at V and 1 base at J, with 12 bases in the middle. The CDR3, as DNA: TGTGCCAGCTCAGTAACCCAGGGAAGCAATCAGCCCCAGCATTTT. The encoded protein is CASSVTQGSNQPQHF.

This clonotype was detected a few times. The chain uses TRBV18 and TRBJ1-2; a weak D match, TRBD1 (5 bases). Germline lookup yields CDR1 KGHSH and CDR2 LQKENI. Trimming removed 2 bases from V and 2 bases from J, with 9 bases in between. This CDR3 has 14 amino acids. The CDR3 region has the DNA TGTGCCAGCTCACCAGGGGCGCAGAACTATGGCTACACCTTC. Encoded protein: CASSPGAQNYGYTF.

The V and J genes are TRBV3-1 and TRBJ1-5; 9 positions match TRBD1. J lost 4 bases, V lost 1 base, and 5 bases had no gene match. This CDR3 spans 16 amino acids. Germline V gene lookup returns CDR1 LGHDT and CDR2 YNNKEL (reference sequence). The DNA for the CDR3 is TGTGCCAGCAGCCAAGGGACAGGGGCGGGGAATCAGCCCCAGCATTTT. This codes for CASSQGTGAGNQPQHF.

This clonotype has more than one count but fewer than ten. CDR3 coding DNA: TGTGCCAGCAGTTACTCGATGGAGACCCAGTACTTC. Translation: CASSYSMETQYF. The gene calls are TRBV6-5 and TRBJ2-5; no firm D call. The CDR3 loop spans 12 amino acids. Germline V gene data show CDR1 as MNHEY and CDR2 as SVGAGI. V dropped 0 bases and J dropped 5 bases, with 4 bases sitting between them.

This chain links TRBV5-8 with TRBJ2-1; possible D gene TRBD2, 5 bases. Between the trimmed V and J ends, which lost 1 base and 2 bases, there was a span of 16 bases. The CDR3 contains 17 residues. CDR1 and CDR2 from the germline V gene are SGHTS and YDEGEE. This CDR3 is CASSLYGLIPAYNEQFF. CDR3 coding DNA: TGTGCCAGCAGCTTGTACGGACTCATTCCCGCCTACAATGAGCAGTTCTTC.